This T cell receptor (beta chain) appears in the sequencing data of a study of blood T cell repertoires in COVID-19. Under the authors' procedure: Amplified reference gene primers provided the basis for estimating nucleated cell counts. Here immunoSEQ multiplex PCR was the method, and the copy in TCRdb shows in-frame clones only, minus some. That table furnishes V, J and clone size, whereas the DNA furnished D and trimming. The sample carries hundreds of thousands of clones, 70% to 90% recorded once. Assignments of participants to cohorts depended upon their own reported clinical history. The CDR3 is 18 amino acids. V was trimmed by 2 bases and J by 8 bases, leaving 22 bases between them. The germline V gene has CDR1 MNHEY and CDR2 SMNVEV (reference sequence). This clone was seen only once.

The chain uses TRBV27 and TRBJ1-6; no clear D gene. Sequencing input: PBMCs or T cells enriched from blood (not recorded which). The receptor's source is a young woman with acute COVID-19. This CDR3 is CASSLTISPGNGDSPLHF. The CDR3 nucleotides are TGTGCCAGCAGTTTAACGATATCTCCCGGGAATGGGGATTCACCCCTCCACTTT.